What follows are 29 T cell receptor beta chains derived from one specimen sequenced in a study of shared clonotypes between healthy human individuals. Libraries were prepared by immunoSEQ multiplex PCR; TCRdb keeps only in-frame clonotypes and omits some of them. The profile shows approximately 1.4 million clones, 95% to 99% of them singletons. The sequencing sample was made of naive CD4+ T cells sorted from blood. Noted subset: CD45RA+ positively selected. Every receptor here comes from a man under 40 in good health.

This clone has just one count. V is TRBV11-2 and J is TRBJ2-3; D call uncertain. The CDR3 has 14 residues. V lost 1 base and J 2 bases, leaving 7 bases between the germline ends. CDR1 and CDR2 from the germline V gene are SGHAT and FQNNGV. The CDR3 DNA is TGTGCCAGCAGCTTAGTGGTGGACACAGATACGCAGTATTTT. It is translated as CASSLVVDTDTQYF.

With regard to this clone: The same CDR3 also results from other DNA sequences found in this sample. V is TRBV7-2 and J is TRBJ2-7, with a tentative D call TRBD2 (5 bases). This CDR3 has 12 amino acids. Germline loops: CDR1 SGHTA, CDR2 FQGNSA. Trimming stripped 5 bases from V and 3 bases from J, with 8 bases between. CDR3 sequence: CASSHTSYEQYF. The DNA for the CDR3 is TGTGCCAGCAGCCATACTAGCTACGAGCAGTACTTC. Complete variable domain (other parts from reference TRBV7-2 and TRBJ2-7): GAGVSQSPSNKVTEKGKDVELRCDPISGHTALYWYRQSLGQGLEFLIYFQGNSAPDKSGLPSDRFSAERTGGSVSTLTIQRTQQEDSAVYLCASSHTSYEQYFGPGTRLTVT.

V gene TRBV18 combines with J gene TRBJ2-5; D is uncertain. V was shortened by 6 bases and J by 3 bases, with 8 bases between the two germline ends. CDR1 is KGHSH, CDR2 LQKENI, per germline. This CDR3 spans 12 amino acids. The CDR3 here is CASSLQEETQYF. The CDR3 DNA follows: TGTGCCAGCTCCCTTCAGGAAGAGACCCAGTACTTC.

V usage is TRBV5-1 and J usage is TRBJ1-4, with a weak D call TRBD1 (6 bases). This CDR3 spans 18 amino acids. CDR1 is SGHRS and CDR2 is YFSETQ in the germline V gene. Trimming left V 1 base short and J 5 bases short, with 21 bases between. DNA for the CDR3: TGCGCCAGCAGCTTGACAGGGCCCTCACTAAAGCGAAATGAAAAACTGTTTTTT. Encoded protein: CASSLTGPSLKRNEKLFF.

This chain connects TRBV25-1 to TRBJ1-2; D unresolved. Looked up from germline, CDR1 is MGHDK and CDR2 is SYGVNS. This CDR3 is 13 amino acids long. V dropped 0 bases and J dropped 4 bases, with 6 bases sitting between them. The CDR3 DNA sequence: TGTGCCAGCAGTGAATATGAAGTCTATGGCTACACCTTC. Its protein is CASSEYEVYGYTF.

The rearrangement links TRBV7-8 to TRBJ2-1; 7 nucleotides align to TRBD2. V lost 5 bases to trimming and J lost 4 bases; unmatched junction nucleotides: 8. Germline V gene data show CDR1 as SGHVS and CDR2 as FQNEAQ. The length of the CDR3 is 15 residues. This CDR3 is CASSTTSTSYNEQFF. In DNA form, the CDR3 reads TGTGCCAGCAGCACGACTAGCACCTCTTACAATGAGCAGTTCTTC.

Notes on this clone: The same CDR3 is also encoded by other DNA sequences in this sample. The chain employs TRBV7-2 and TRBJ2-7; weak D call: TRBD2 (5 bases). This CDR3 spans 15 amino acids. Between the trimmed V and J ends, which lost 1 base and 2 bases, there was a span of 12 bases. CDR1 and CDR2 (germline): SGHTA, FQGNSA. The CDR3 here is CASSLGGIRTYEQYF. For the CDR3, the DNA is TGTGCCAGCAGCTTAGGAGGGATTAGGACCTACGAGCAGTACTTC.

This CDR3 is CATSRGGSAYGYTF. Written as DNA, the CDR3 is TGTGCCACCAGCAGAGGAGGCAGCGCTTATGGCTACACCTTC. This rearrangement joins TRBV15 to TRBJ1-2; D unclear. CDR3 length: 14 residues. Trimming took 1 base from V and 5 from J, leaving 11 bases between them. CDR1 is LNHNV and CDR2 is YYDKDF in the germline V gene (reference sequence).

The CDR3 loop reads CASSFDRGQGSIQYF. CDR3 DNA sequence: TGTGCCAGCAGCTTCGACAGGGGGCAAGGAAGCATTCAGTACTTC. V usage is TRBV2 and J usage is TRBJ2-4; 10 bases match TRBD1. The CDR3 runs 15 residues. V was pared by 6 bases and J by 9 bases, with 11 bases of the junction left unmatched. Germline values: CDR1 SNHLY, CDR2 FYNNEI.

This clone was seen just once. This rearrangement joins TRBV28 to TRBJ2-7, with 10 bases identical to TRBD2. CDR1 is MDHEN and CDR2 is SYDVKM in the germline V gene. J gave up 5 bases and V 5 bases, and 12 bases lay outside the gene matches. This CDR3 has 16 amino acids. As DNA, the CDR3 is TGTGCCAGCAGTCGGATGGCGGCCCTAGCGGGAGACGAGCAGTACTTC. It encodes CASSRMAALAGDEQYF.

The chain carries TRBV5-1 and TRBJ2-5; 14 nucleotides align to TRBD2. The CDR3 extends over 16 amino acids. V lost 0 bases to trimming and J lost 5 bases; unmatched junction nucleotides: 3. The germline V gene has CDR1 SGHRS and CDR2 YFSETQ. CDR3 in DNA: TGCGCCAGCAGCTTGGTGGGGACTAGCGGGAGTGAGACCCAGTACTTC. The encoded protein is CASSLVGTSGSETQYF.

V and J are TRBV28 and TRBJ1-2; tentative D call: TRBD1 (5 bases). Germline V gene lookup returns CDR1 MDHEN and CDR2 SYDVKM. The length of the CDR3 is 13 residues. V lost 10 bases and J lost 4, with 16 bases in between. CDR3 in DNA: TGTGCCACCGACAGAGGCTCTACCTATGGCTACACCTTC. Translating gives CATDRGSTYGYTF.

This clone has only one observation. In the same sample, other DNA sequences code for this CDR3. Here the CDR3 DNA reads TGCGCCAGCAGCTTGTCAGGGGACTATGGCTACACCTTC. Amino acids: CASSLSGDYGYTF. The chain uses TRBV5-1 and TRBJ1-2; D may be TRBD1 (6 bases). V lost 1 base and J 3 bases, leaving 7 bases between the germline ends. The CDR3 spans 13 residues. CDR1 and CDR2 (germline): SGHRS, YFSETQ.

The rearrangement uses TRBV14 and TRBJ1-3; possibly TRBD1 for D (5 bases). The ends were cut back, 4 bases at V and 0 bases at J, with 16 bases in the middle. Germline V gene lookup returns CDR1 SGHDN and CDR2 FVKESK. The CDR3 consists of 17 residues. CDR3 sequence: CASSLTRGQNSGNTIYF. The CDR3 region has the DNA TGTGCCAGCAGCCTTACGAGGGGCCAAAACTCTGGAAACACCATATATTTT.

V is TRBV27 and J is TRBJ1-1; D remains unclear. The germline CDR1 and CDR2 sequences are MNHEY and SMNVEV (reference sequence). V was cut by 4 bases and J by 3 bases, with 9 bases left in between. This CDR3 contains 13 residues. The CDR3 sequence is CASSSKVDTEAFF. The CDR3 bases are TGTGCCAGCAGTTCGAAGGTGGACACTGAAGCTTTCTTT.

This sequence joins TRBV6-5 and TRBJ2-1; 9 bases map to TRBD2. Germline lookup yields CDR1 MNHEY and CDR2 SVGAGI. The CDR3 sequence is 15 residues long. The ends lost 2 bases at V and 9 bases at J; junction bases unmatched: 8. In DNA, the CDR3 is TGTGCCAGCAGTTACACACTCGGCGGGAGGGGTGAGCAGTTCTTC. It codes for CASSYTLGGRGEQFF.

The sample holds one count of this clone. The chain joins TRBV10-3 to TRBJ2-3; 9 positions agree with TRBD1. The CDR3 loop spans 14 amino acids. V trimming: 6 bases; J trimming: 2 bases; junction bases outside the gene matches: 3. Germline V gene sequence: CDR1 ENHRY, CDR2 SYGVKD. The CDR3 loop reads CAISGQGNTDTQYF. CDR3 DNA sequence: TGTGCCATCAGCGGACAGGGGAACACAGATACGCAGTATTTT.

The chain recombines TRBV10-3 with TRBJ1-5; TRBD1 might be the D (5 bases). Germline CDR1 is ENHRY and CDR2 is SYGVKD. Trimming took off 0 bases at V and 11 bases at J, with 20 bases between the two ends. The CDR3 sequence is 16 residues long. The CDR3 coding sequence is TGTGCCATCAGTGAGTCTTCGGCAGGGCCTTCCCGGGCCCAGCATTTT. As protein: CAISESSAGPSRAQHF.

This clone was detected once. This chain connects TRBV2 to TRBJ1-4, with TRBD1 as a possible D gene (5 bases). The ends were cut back, 3 bases at V and 0 bases at J, with 8 bases in the middle. The germline V gene encodes CDR1 SNHLY and CDR2 FYNNEI. This CDR3 has 15 amino acids. The CDR3 reads CASSDLGATNEKLFF. CDR3 in DNA: TGTGCCAGCAGTGATCTGGGGGCAACTAATGAAAAACTGTTTTTT. Complete variable domain (other parts from reference TRBV2 and TRBJ1-4): EPEVTQTPSHQVTQMGQEVILRCVPISNHLYFYWYRQILGQKVEFLVSFYNNEISEKSEIFDDQFSVERPDGSNFTLKIRSTKLEDSAMYFCASSDLGATNEKLFFGSGTQLSVL.

This clone has only one observation. This rearrangement joins TRBV6-4 to TRBJ2-3; D is perhaps TRBD1 or TRBD2 (5 bases each). CDR3 length: 13 amino acids. The V end was cut by 6 bases, the J end by 2 bases, with 9 bases between. Looked up from germline, CDR1 is MRHNA and CDR2 is SNTAGT. CDR3 in amino acids: CASSRDVTDTQYF. CDR3 DNA sequence: TGTGCCAGCAGCCGGGACGTCACAGATACGCAGTATTTT.

The gene calls are TRBV7-8 and TRBJ2-7; no reliable D call. V lost 4 bases and J lost 2, with 12 bases in between. Germline V gene sequence: CDR1 SGHVS, CDR2 FQNEAQ. The CDR3 runs to 14 residues. CDR3 nucleotides: TGTGCCAGCAGCTCGACCCGCACGACCTACGAGCAGTACTTC. Translated, it gives CASSSTRTTYEQYF.

This chain joins TRBV28 and TRBJ2-7; the D is unclear. The CDR3 is 11 amino acids. Per germline, CDR1 MDHEN and CDR2 SYDVKM. Trimming removed 3 bases from V and 7 bases from J, with 7 bases in between. The CDR3 DNA sequence: TGTGCCAGCAGTTTCTTGGGGGAGCAGTACTTC. Residues: CASSFLGEQYF.

The chain recombines TRBV11-2 with TRBJ2-7; D unresolved. CDR3 length equals 14 residues. V lost 4 bases, J lost 6 bases, and 16 bases lay in between. CDR1 SGHAT and CDR2 FQNNGV come from the germline V gene. CDR3 DNA sequence: TGTGCCAGCAGCTACCTTTGGAGCGCGAGCGAGCAGTACTTC. Protein sequence: CASSYLWSASEQYF.

The chain carries TRBV9 and TRBJ1-2; D might be TRBD1 (5 bases). The V end was cut by 0 bases, the J end by 8 bases, with 14 bases between. CDR3 length: 14 residues. Germline V gene sequence: CDR1 SGDLS, CDR2 YYNGEE. CDR3: CASSVASGTGGYTF. CDR3 DNA sequence: TGTGCCAGCAGCGTAGCTTCAGGGACGGGAGGCTACACCTTC.

A single count supports this clone. This sequence joins TRBV29-1 and TRBJ2-7; no clear D gene. CDR1 and CDR2 (germline): SQVTM, ANQGSEA. This CDR3 is 10 amino acids long. V was shortened by 6 bases and J by 2 bases, with 5 bases between the two germline ends. The CDR3 sequence: CSVWAYEQYF. Here the CDR3 DNA reads TGCAGCGTGTGGGCCTACGAGCAGTACTTC.

The genes are TRBV6-5 and TRBJ1-1; the D is unclear. Germline CDR1 is MNHEY and CDR2 is SVGAGI. Trimming took off 5 bases at V and 3 bases at J, with 7 bases between the two ends. This CDR3 spans 12 amino acids. CDR3 protein: CASSRVDTEAFF. In DNA, the CDR3 is TGTGCCAGCAGTCGGGTTGACACTGAAGCTTTCTTT.

To note about this clone: Other nucleotide sequences in the sample specify the same CDR3. The CDR3: CASSLDWSSYNEQFF. CDR3 sequence (DNA): TGTGCCAGCAGCTTGGACTGGTCCTCCTACAATGAGCAGTTCTTC. The V gene is TRBV7-2, the J gene TRBJ2-1, with D possibly TRBD2 on 5 matching bases. V shed 3 bases and J shed 0 bases, with 9 bases lying between them. This CDR3 is 15 amino acids long. Germline V gives CDR1 SGHTA, CDR2 FQGNSA.

The V call is TRBV19, the J call TRBJ1-3, with D possibly matching TRBD1 (5 bases). The germline gives CDR1 LNHDA, CDR2 SQIVND (reference sequence). The CDR3 length is 14 residues. V was cut by 8 bases and J by 1 base, with 12 bases left in between. CDR3 residues: CASQRQPSGNTIYF. CDR3 coding DNA: TGTGCCAGTCAACGACAGCCGTCTGGAAACACCATATATTTT.

The gene calls are TRBV10-3 and TRBJ2-3; TRBD2 agrees at 7 bases. Germline CDR1 ENHRY, CDR2 SYGVKD. The trim removed 6 bases at V and 2 bases at J, leaving 11 bases unmatched. The CDR3 covers 16 residues. The chain's CDR3 is CAIRGDYSNFTDTQYF. Written as DNA, the CDR3 is TGTGCCATCAGGGGGGACTACTCGAACTTCACAGATACGCAGTATTTT.